A selection of T cell receptor beta chains follows, all from one sample in a study of shared clonotypes between healthy human individuals. Sequencing was performed with immunoSEQ multiplex PCR; in TCRdb, only in-frame clones are kept and a portion is missing. Of some 1,600,000 clones listed, 95% to 99% were seen once; the top ten hold around 0.45%. Sequenced sample: naive CD4+ T cells sorted from blood. Receptor source: a man aged 30 to 39 in good health. Each CDR3 is given with its conserved first and last residue. D genes are given only for firm matches. Rows give clone size only sometimes, using once, few, many, or a class for an expanded clone.

J gene | D gene | clone size | V gene | CDR3 DNA | CDR3 protein
TRBJ2-2 | NA | NA | TRBV5-4 | TGTGCCAGCAGCTTGGCCGATCTCACCGGGGAGCTGTTTTTT | CASSLADLTGELFF
TRBJ2-3 | TRBD2 | NA | TRBV18 | TGTGCCAGCTCACCAAGATCGGTAGCGGGTGCTGATACGCAGTATTTT | CASSPRSVAGADTQYF
TRBJ1-2 | NA | NA | TRBV5-6 | TGTGCCAGCAGCTTGGGGATCGTGAGTTATGGCTACACCTTC | CASSLGIVSYGYTF
TRBJ2-3 | TRBD2 | NA | TRBV7-2 | TGTGCCAGCAGCACCCGGACTAGCGGGAGGGTTGCCGATACGCAGTATTTT | CASSTRTSGRVADTQYF
TRBJ2-5 | NA | once | TRBV18 | TGTGCCAGCTCACCACCGGGACGGTCTCAAGAGACCCAGTACTTC | CASSPPGRSQETQYF
TRBJ2-7 | NA | NA | TRBV10-2 | TGCGCCAGCAGTGCCCCCCAGACCTACTCCTACGAGCAGTACTTC | CASSAPQTYSYEQYF
TRBJ2-7 | TRBD2 | NA | TRBV2 | TGTGCCAGCAGTTGGACTAGCGGGAGTCGGGAGCAGTACTTC | CASSWTSGSREQYF
TRBJ2-1 | NA | NA | TRBV18 | TGTGCCAGCTCACCAGAACAGCCTAAGCAGTTCTTC | CASSPEQPKQFF
TRBJ1-1 | NA | NA | TRBV4-1 | TGCGCCAGCACCTTCCGAGCGCAGGGGAATACTGAAGCTTTCTTT | CASTFRAQGNTEAFF
TRBJ2-3 | NA | NA | TRBV7-3 | TGTGCCAGCAGCTTCAGTTTCACAGATACGCAGTATTTT | CASSFSFTDTQYF
TRBJ2-1 | NA | once | TRBV28 | TGTGCCAGCACACGGACAGCGAGCTCCTACAATGAGCAGTTCTTC | CASTRTASSYNEQFF
TRBJ2-1 | NA | NA | TRBV5-1 | TGCGCCAGCAGCGCAGAACAGGGTCGATACAATGAGCAGTTCTTC | CASSAEQGRYNEQFF
TRBJ1-5 | NA | NA | TRBV29-1 | TGCAGCGTTGCGACAGGACTCGCGTTTGGGCCCCAGCATTTT | CSVATGLAFGPQHF
TRBJ1-2 | NA | once | TRBV11-2 | TGTGCCAGCAGCTTATTGGGGGGACATTCTGGAGGCTACACCTTC | CASSLLGGHSGGYTF
TRBJ2-7 | TRBD2 | NA | TRBV9 | TGTGCCAGCAGCTCTAGCGGGACTAGCGGTACCTACGAGCAGTACTTC | CASSSSGTSGTYEQYF
TRBJ2-7 | TRBD2 | NA | TRBV30 | TGTGCCTGGAGTGTACTCGCGGGAGGGCCCTACGAGCAGTACTTC | CAWSVLAGGPYEQYF
TRBJ2-2 | TRBD2 | NA | TRBV11-3 | TGTGCCAGCAGCTTAGTGGGACTAGCGGGAGCAACCGGGGAGCTGTTTTTT | CASSLVGLAGATGELFF
TRBJ2-4 | TRBD1 | few | TRBV30 | TGTGCCTGGAGTACCAAGGGACAGGGGACCAAAAACATTCAGTACTTC | CAWSTKGQGTKNIQYF
TRBJ2-1 | NA | NA | TRBV11-2 | TGTGCCAGCAGCTTAGTGGTCAGGGGGCAGTTCTTC | CASSLVVRGQFF
TRBJ1-1 | NA | NA | TRBV7-9 | TGTGCCAGCAGCGGCCCCGGGACGGCAAACACTGAAGCTTTCTTT | CASSGPGTANTEAFF
TRBJ2-7 | TRBD1 | NA | TRBV7-2 | TGTGCCAGCAGCCGGGGGACAGGGAATACCTACGAGCAGTACTTC | CASSRGTGNTYEQYF
TRBJ2-2 | TRBD2 | NA | TRBV19 | TGTGCCAGTAGTGGGACTAGCCACACCGGGGAGCTGTTTTTT | CASSGTSHTGELFF
TRBJ2-2 | TRBD2 | NA | TRBV6-4 | TGTGCCAGCAGCGAACACCCGGGGGGGGCGAACACCGGGGAGCTGTTTTTT | CASSEHPGGANTGELFF
TRBJ2-7 | NA | NA | TRBV9 | TGTGCCAGCAGCGTGGACTACGAGCAGTACTTC | CASSVDYEQYF
TRBJ2-1 | TRBD2 | NA | TRBV7-2 | TGTGCCAGCAGCTTAGTAGGGACTAGCGGGAGTGAGGTCTTCTTC | CASSLVGTSGSEVFF
TRBJ1-2 | NA | NA | TRBV6-1 | TGTGCCAGCAGTGATGACAATTTTTATGGCTACACCTTC | CASSDDNFYGYTF
TRBJ2-2 | NA | NA | TRBV9 | TGTGCCAGCAGCGTAGACCCTACCGGGGAGCTGTTTTTT | CASSVDPTGELFF
TRBJ2-1 | NA | once | TRBV4-1 | TGCGCCAGCAGCCAAGATCCGAATAGAGGGCATGAGCAGTTCTTC | CASSQDPNRGHEQFF
TRBJ2-5 | TRBD1 | NA | TRBV5-4 | TGTGCCAGCAGCCAGCCGACAGGGAGAAAGACCCAGTACTTC | CASSQPTGRKTQYF
TRBJ2-5 | NA | NA | TRBV11-2 | TGTGCCAGCAGCTTAGTCACAAAGACCCAGTACTTC | CASSLVTKTQYF
TRBJ1-2 | TRBD1 | once | TRBV5-4 | TGTGCCAGCAGCTTGGAGACAGGGGGGACGGCCGGCTACACCTTC | CASSLETGGTAGYTF
TRBJ2-3 | NA | NA | TRBV19 | TGTGCCAGTAGTCCGGTGGGGGGCAGCTCATCCGCGCAGTATTTT | CASSPVGGSSSAQYF
TRBJ2-3 | TRBD2 | NA | TRBV2 | TGTGCCAGCACCCCGACTAGCGGGAGCGCAGATACGCAGTATTTT | CASTPTSGSADTQYF
TRBJ2-1 | NA | NA | TRBV30 | TGTGCCTGGAGTCGCCGGGCTTTCGGTGAGCAGTTCTTC | CAWSRRAFGEQFF
TRBJ2-1 | NA | NA | TRBV6-5 | TGTGCCAGCAAACCCGTAGCGGACTCCTACAATGAGCAGTTCTTC | CASKPVADSYNEQFF
TRBJ2-7 | NA | NA | TRBV5-4 | TGTGCCAGCAGCTTGGACAGAATTTACGAGCAGTACTTC | CASSLDRIYEQYF
TRBJ2-7 | TRBD2 | NA | TRBV5-4 | TGTGCCAGCAGCTTGGGACTAGCGGACGACGAGCAGTACTTC | CASSLGLADDEQYF
TRBJ2-7 | NA | NA | TRBV2 | TGTGCCAGCAGGGAACTTATGTCTTACGAGCAGTACTTC | CASRELMSYEQYF
TRBJ2-3 | NA | NA | TRBV7-2 | TGTGCCAGCAGCTTTGGGGATGGGGGTACGCAGTATTTT | CASSFGDGGTQYF
TRBJ2-3 | NA | NA | TRBV6-5 | TGTGCCAGCAGCCCGAGGTCTAGCACAGATACGCAGTATTTT | CASSPRSSTDTQYF
TRBJ1-4 | NA | NA | TRBV5-6 | TGTGCCAGCAGCTCAACTCGGGAGGGCGAAAAACTGTTTTTT | CASSSTREGEKLFF
TRBJ2-2 | TRBD2 | NA | TRBV15 | TGTGCCACCAATTTGTTAGCGGGCCCCGGGGAGCTGTTTTTT | CATNLLAGPGELFF
TRBJ1-5 | NA | NA | TRBV28 | TGTGCCAGCAGTTTATTCGGGGAAAATCAGCCCCAGCATTTT | CASSLFGENQPQHF
TRBJ1-4 | NA | NA | TRBV18 | TGTGCCAGCTCCCCGTTGGGGGTTGGTAATGAAAAACTGTTTTTT | CASSPLGVGNEKLFF
TRBJ2-1 | TRBD2 | NA | TRBV9 | TGTGCCAGCAGCGCCACAAGGGGGACTAGCGGGACGAATGAGCAGTTCTTC | CASSATRGTSGTNEQFF
TRBJ2-5 | NA | NA | TRBV2 | TGTGCCAGCAAGATGGGCCCGGGGGAGACCCAGTACTTC | CASKMGPGETQYF
TRBJ2-3 | TRBD2 | NA | TRBV10-2 | TGCGCCTCTTCGACTAGCGGGAGGGAAGATACGCAGTATTTT | CASSTSGREDTQYF
TRBJ2-7 | TRBD1 | once | TRBV18 | TGTGCCAGCTCACTTGGGCCGGGACAGGGCCCCGAGCAGTACTTC | CASSLGPGQGPEQYF
TRBJ2-2 | NA | NA | TRBV13 | TGTGCCCCCGGGGGCCTCGCGAACACCGGGGAGCTGTTTTTT | CAPGGLANTGELFF
TRBJ2-1 | NA | NA | TRBV29-1 | TGCAGTTCCAAAGTGGGCCCTTCCTACAATGAGCAGTTCTTC | CSSKVGPSYNEQFF